These T cell receptor beta chains were read from a single sample in a study of vaccination effects on CD4 cells after COVID-19. Some clones are missing from TCRdb's copy, which holds only in-frame ones; the method was immunoSEQ multiplex PCR. The sample lists 37,000 or so clones, 65% to 85% seen once, with under 3% in the top ten. Their specific antigens are unknown. Here the sequenced sample was CD4+ T cells from PBMCs cultured without peptide, taken before COVID-19 vaccination. These receptors were obtained from a human donor who received a COVID-19 vaccine. Both conserved end residues are part of each CDR3. Fields, in order: J gene, V gene, D gene, clone size, CDR3 DNA, CDR3 protein. The D gene is left open where the match is weak. Clone sizes are given selectively: once, few, many, or a class where the clone is expanded.

J gene: TRBJ2-2
V gene: TRBV7-2
D gene: NA
clone size: NA
CDR3 DNA: TGTGCCAGCAGCTTAGCGCTTACAGGAGGGCTGTTTTTT
CDR3 protein: CASSLALTGGLFF

J gene: TRBJ1-4
V gene: TRBV6-6
D gene: NA
clone size: NA
CDR3 DNA: TGTGCCATCGGGGGTGAAAAACTGTTTTTT
CDR3 protein: CAIGGEKLFF

J gene: TRBJ2-5
V gene: TRBV24-1
D gene: TRBD1
clone size: NA
CDR3 DNA: TGTGCCACCAGTGAAGCGGGACAGGGGGTTAGAGAGACCCAGTACTTC
CDR3 protein: CATSEAGQGVRETQYF

J gene: TRBJ1-1
V gene: TRBV6-5
D gene: TRBD1
clone size: NA
CDR3 DNA: TGTGCCAGCAGGCCCGACAGGGTAAGGAACACTGAAGCTTTCTTT
CDR3 protein: CASRPDRVRNTEAFF

J gene: TRBJ2-1
V gene: TRBV24-1
D gene: NA
clone size: NA
CDR3 DNA: TGTGCCACCAGTGATGCCACAGGGAGCTCCTACAATGAGCAGTTCTTC
CDR3 protein: CATSDATGSSYNEQFF

J gene: TRBJ2-7
V gene: TRBV28
D gene: NA
clone size: NA
CDR3 DNA: TGTGCCAGCAGTCTAAATAACGAGCAGTACTTC
CDR3 protein: CASSLNNEQYF

J gene: TRBJ2-7
V gene: TRBV15
D gene: NA
clone size: NA
CDR3 DNA: TGTGCCACCAGCAAACGGGACGGCTCCTACGAGCAGTACTTC
CDR3 protein: CATSKRDGSYEQYF

J gene: TRBJ2-3
V gene: TRBV4-1
D gene: NA
clone size: NA
CDR3 DNA: TGCGCCAGCAGCCAAGAAGGGGACGATACGCAGTATTTT
CDR3 protein: CASSQEGDDTQYF

J gene: TRBJ1-5
V gene: TRBV4-1
D gene: NA
clone size: NA
CDR3 DNA: TGCGCCAGCAGCCAAGATCGAGGTGATCAGCCCCAGCATTTT
CDR3 protein: CASSQDRGDQPQHF

J gene: TRBJ2-1
V gene: TRBV9
D gene: TRBD2
clone size: NA
CDR3 DNA: TGTGCCAGCAGCGTAGCCCAGCGGGGGGACCACAATGAGCAGTTCTTC
CDR3 protein: CASSVAQRGDHNEQFF

J gene: TRBJ1-1
V gene: TRBV7-9
D gene: NA
clone size: few
CDR3 DNA: TGTGCCAGCAGCTTCGGGGCTACGGGGAAAGAAGCTTTCTTT
CDR3 protein: CASSFGATGKEAFF

J gene: TRBJ2-1
V gene: TRBV4-1
D gene: NA
clone size: few
CDR3 DNA: TGCGCCAGCAGCCAAGGGGGGACGAGAAATGAGCAGTTCTTC
CDR3 protein: CASSQGGTRNEQFF

J gene: TRBJ2-5
V gene: TRBV24-1
D gene: NA
clone size: NA
CDR3 DNA: TGTGCCACCAGTGATCCGAGGACCGCATCGGCCCAGTACTTC
CDR3 protein: CATSDPRTASAQYF

J gene: TRBJ2-7
V gene: TRBV18
D gene: TRBD1
clone size: NA
CDR3 DNA: TGTGCCAGCTCACCAAGTCGGGACAGTTTATACGAGCAGTACTTC
CDR3 protein: CASSPSRDSLYEQYF

J gene: TRBJ1-6
V gene: TRBV7-9
D gene: TRBD1
clone size: NA
CDR3 DNA: TGTGCCAGCAGACGACAGGGACGGGGGTCACCCCTCCACTTT
CDR3 protein: CASRRQGRGSPLHF

J gene: TRBJ1-1
V gene: TRBV20-1
D gene: NA
clone size: NA
CDR3 DNA: TGCAGTGCTCCCGTGTCTGAAGCTTTCTTT
CDR3 protein: CSAPVSEAFF

J gene: TRBJ1-6
V gene: TRBV6-5
D gene: NA
clone size: NA
CDR3 DNA: TGTGCCAGCAGCTTTGGGGGGCATTCACCCCTCCACTTT
CDR3 protein: CASSFGGHSPLHF

J gene: TRBJ2-7
V gene: TRBV18
D gene: NA
clone size: NA
CDR3 DNA: TGTGCCAGCTCACCTCCGCTCGGACCGAGCTCCTACGAGCAGTACTTC
CDR3 protein: CASSPPLGPSSYEQYF

J gene: TRBJ2-6
V gene: TRBV5-5
D gene: TRBD1
clone size: NA
CDR3 DNA: TGTGCCAGCAGTTCCGGGACAGCCTCCTCTGGGGCCAACGTCCTGACTTTC
CDR3 protein: CASSSGTASSGANVLTF

J gene: TRBJ1-4
V gene: TRBV5-8
D gene: NA
clone size: NA
CDR3 DNA: TGTGCCAGCAGCTTGGGTCAGGGCACGACTAATGAAAAACTGTTTTTT
CDR3 protein: CASSLGQGTTNEKLFF

J gene: TRBJ2-1
V gene: TRBV23-1
D gene: TRBD2
clone size: NA
CDR3 DNA: TGCGCCAGCAGTCAGGGGGAGAAACACGGGACTAGCGGGAGCTCCTACAATGAGCAGTTCTTC
CDR3 protein: CASSQGEKHGTSGSSYNEQFF

J gene: TRBJ2-3
V gene: TRBV5-1
D gene: TRBD1
clone size: NA
CDR3 DNA: TGCGCCAGCAGCACCGTCTACAGGGGGGCGAGCACAGATACGCAGTATTTT
CDR3 protein: CASSTVYRGASTDTQYF

J gene: TRBJ2-7
V gene: TRBV5-1
D gene: TRBD2
clone size: NA
CDR3 DNA: TGCGCCAGCAGCCCGACTAGCGCTTCCTACGAGCAGTACTTC
CDR3 protein: CASSPTSASYEQYF

J gene: TRBJ1-1
V gene: TRBV7-9
D gene: NA
clone size: few
CDR3 DNA: TGTGCCAGCAGCTTTGGAAAGAACACTGAAGCTTTCTTT
CDR3 protein: CASSFGKNTEAFF

J gene: TRBJ1-1
V gene: TRBV4-3
D gene: NA
clone size: NA
CDR3 DNA: TGCGCCAGCAGCCAAGGGGGGTTGTGGAGCACTGAAGCTTTCTTT
CDR3 protein: CASSQGGLWSTEAFF

J gene: TRBJ2-3
V gene: TRBV7-2
D gene: NA
clone size: NA
CDR3 DNA: TGTGCCAGCAGCTTAGAAATGCGTAGCACAGATACGCAGTATTTT
CDR3 protein: CASSLEMRSTDTQYF

J gene: TRBJ2-7
V gene: TRBV7-8
D gene: TRBD2
clone size: once
CDR3 DNA: TGTGCCAGCAGCCTTAGTGGCCTAGCGGGGGGCGTATCCTCCTACGAGCAGTACTTC
CDR3 protein: CASSLSGLAGGVSSYEQYF

J gene: TRBJ2-5
V gene: TRBV29-1
D gene: NA
clone size: NA
CDR3 DNA: TGCAGCGTTGCCAGGGCGCAAGAGACCCAGTACTTC
CDR3 protein: CSVARAQETQYF

J gene: TRBJ2-1
V gene: TRBV15
D gene: NA
clone size: NA
CDR3 DNA: TGTGCCACCAGCAGAGATCCTAGCGCGGTCTCCAATGAGCAGTTCTTC
CDR3 protein: CATSRDPSAVSNEQFF

J gene: TRBJ1-2
V gene: TRBV28
D gene: TRBD1
clone size: NA
CDR3 DNA: TGTGCCAGCGGGACAGGCACTAACTATGGCTACACCTTC
CDR3 protein: CASGTGTNYGYTF

J gene: TRBJ1-2
V gene: TRBV11-2
D gene: TRBD1
clone size: NA
CDR3 DNA: TGTGCCAGCAGCGACTACCGGGACAGGGGGCGAGGGTTACATGGCTACACCTTC
CDR3 protein: CASSDYRDRGRGLHGYTF

J gene: TRBJ2-7
V gene: TRBV27
D gene: TRBD2
clone size: NA
CDR3 DNA: TGTGCCAGCAGTCGGCGGGGGGGGTTTAACGAGCAGTACTTC
CDR3 protein: CASSRRGGFNEQYF

J gene: TRBJ2-1
V gene: TRBV5-4
D gene: NA
clone size: NA
CDR3 DNA: TGTGCCAGCAGCGAGGTTAGCGGCCTCTACAATGAGCAGTTCTTC
CDR3 protein: CASSEVSGLYNEQFF

J gene: TRBJ2-3
V gene: TRBV30
D gene: TRBD2
clone size: NA
CDR3 DNA: TGTGCCTGGACCCTAGCGGGAGATACGCAGTATTTT
CDR3 protein: CAWTLAGDTQYF

J gene: TRBJ2-2
V gene: TRBV2
D gene: TRBD2
clone size: NA
CDR3 DNA: TGTGCCAGCAGTCGGACTAGCGCCGACACCGGGGAGCTGTTTTTT
CDR3 protein: CASSRTSADTGELFF

J gene: TRBJ1-6
V gene: TRBV27
D gene: TRBD1
clone size: NA
CDR3 DNA: TGTGCCAGCAGTTTAGTCCGGGACAGGGCAAATAATTCACCCCTCCACTTT
CDR3 protein: CASSLVRDRANNSPLHF

J gene: TRBJ2-7
V gene: TRBV25-1
D gene: NA
clone size: NA
CDR3 DNA: TGTGCCAGCAGGGAGGGGCTAAACGAGCAGTACTTC
CDR3 protein: CASREGLNEQYF

J gene: TRBJ1-1
V gene: TRBV6-5
D gene: NA
clone size: few
CDR3 DNA: TGTGCCAGCAGTAGAACAGGGTCGGGCACTGAAGCTTTCTTT
CDR3 protein: CASSRTGSGTEAFF

J gene: TRBJ2-5
V gene: TRBV5-1
D gene: NA
clone size: NA
CDR3 DNA: TGCGCCAGCAGCTTGGTTGCGGCCCAAGAGACCCAGTACTTC
CDR3 protein: CASSLVAAQETQYF

J gene: TRBJ2-2
V gene: TRBV28
D gene: NA
clone size: NA
CDR3 DNA: TGTGCCAGCAATTCCTTAGCAACCGGGGAGCTGTTTTTT
CDR3 protein: CASNSLATGELFF

J gene: TRBJ2-7
V gene: TRBV2
D gene: NA
clone size: NA
CDR3 DNA: TGTGCCAGCTCTCGCGACTGGGGGTCCTACGAGCAGTACTTC
CDR3 protein: CASSRDWGSYEQYF

J gene: TRBJ2-1
V gene: TRBV10-2
D gene: TRBD2
clone size: NA
CDR3 DNA: TGCGCCAGCAGTGGGACTAGCTGGGTCAATGAGCAGTTCTTC
CDR3 protein: CASSGTSWVNEQFF

J gene: TRBJ1-1
V gene: TRBV30
D gene: NA
clone size: NA
CDR3 DNA: TGTGCCTGGTTCTGGGGGACTGAAGCTTTCTTT
CDR3 protein: CAWFWGTEAFF

J gene: TRBJ2-7
V gene: TRBV30
D gene: NA
clone size: NA
CDR3 DNA: TGTGCCTGGAGTGTAGGGTACGAGCAGTACTTC
CDR3 protein: CAWSVGYEQYF

J gene: TRBJ1-3
V gene: TRBV5-1
D gene: NA
clone size: once
CDR3 DNA: TGCGCCAGCAGCGCGGACCTAGGAAACACCATATATTTT
CDR3 protein: CASSADLGNTIYF

J gene: TRBJ2-2
V gene: TRBV5-4
D gene: NA
clone size: NA
CDR3 DNA: TGTGCCAGCAGCTGGGACCTAGTGCCCACCGGGGAGCTGTTTTTT
CDR3 protein: CASSWDLVPTGELFF

J gene: TRBJ2-6
V gene: TRBV5-8
D gene: NA
clone size: NA
CDR3 DNA: TGTGCCAGCAGCTCGGGCGGAGGATCTGGGGCCAACGTCCTGACTTTC
CDR3 protein: CASSSGGGSGANVLTF

J gene: TRBJ2-5
V gene: TRBV5-1
D gene: NA
clone size: NA
CDR3 DNA: TGCGCCAGCAGCTTGGAGCGGCAGGGGACCCAGTACTTC
CDR3 protein: CASSLERQGTQYF